This T cell receptor beta chain was documented in a study of blood T cell repertoires in COVID-19. About the study: Sample material is recorded as cDNA or gDNA derived from T cells, B-cell-depleted T cells, or PBMCs.

Germline V gene lookup returns CDR1 SGHTS and CDR2 YDEGEE. V gave up 1 base and J gave up 2 bases; unmatched junction bases: 0. The CDR3 is 14 residues long. Original analysis: For nucleated cells, counts were estimated from reference gene primer amplification. The repertoire was sequenced with immunoSEQ multiplex PCR; TCRdb's copy has only in-frame clones and lacks some. V and J calls and clone size follow that table, whereas D and trimming were derived from the DNA. The table lists roughly 380,000 clones, around 84% of them singletons. The chain uses TRBV5-8 and TRBJ2-7; 10 nucleotides align to TRBD2. Material: peripheral blood. The origin of this receptor is a young woman with acute or convalescent COVID-19. The CDR3, as DNA: TGTGCCAGCAGCTTGACTAGCGGGACCTACGAGCAGTACTTC. The encoded protein is CASSLTSGTYEQYF.